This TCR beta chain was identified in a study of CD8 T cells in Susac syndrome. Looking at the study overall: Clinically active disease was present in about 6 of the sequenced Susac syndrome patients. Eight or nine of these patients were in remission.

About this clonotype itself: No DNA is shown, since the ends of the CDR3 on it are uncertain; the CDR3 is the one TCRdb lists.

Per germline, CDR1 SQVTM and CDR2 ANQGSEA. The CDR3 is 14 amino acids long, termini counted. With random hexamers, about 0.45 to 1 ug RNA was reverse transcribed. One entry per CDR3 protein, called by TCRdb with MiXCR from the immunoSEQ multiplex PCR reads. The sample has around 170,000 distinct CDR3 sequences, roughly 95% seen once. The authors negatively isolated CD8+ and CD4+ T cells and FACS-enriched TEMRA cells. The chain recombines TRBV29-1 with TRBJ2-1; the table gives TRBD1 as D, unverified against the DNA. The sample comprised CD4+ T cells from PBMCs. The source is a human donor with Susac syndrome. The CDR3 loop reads CSVGPGQGRNEQFF.